The 26 T cell receptor beta chains below were found in one sample sequenced in a study of post-analysis software for immune sequencing data. General observations from the study: With TRBV5-6, TRBV5-1 and TRBV20-1 included, about 5 TRBV segments were more frequent in patients than in controls.

Unique molecular identifiers had been added to the TCR beta cDNA libraries. One entry per CDR3 protein, called by TCRdb with MiXCR from the PCR reads. The table has about 540,000 distinct CDR3 sequences, around a third seen once. These receptors' antigens are unknown. The material sequenced was blood. The receptors here all came from a girl aged 2-17 years with multiple sclerosis.

The chain couples TRBV5-1 to TRBJ2-5; TRBD2 might be the D (6 bases). The V gene's germline CDR1 is SGHRS and CDR2 YFSETQ. CDR3 length equals 15 residues. With 0 bases removed from V and 2 bases from J, the gap between germline ends came to 11 bases. DNA of the CDR3: TGCGCCAGCAGCTTGGCCGGGGGTATACAAGAGACCCAGTACTTC. Residues: CASSLAGGIQETQYF.

The V call is TRBV27, the J call TRBJ2-7; the D gene is possibly TRBD1 (5 bases). CDR3 length: 13 amino acids. V lost 0 bases, J lost 5 bases, and 8 bases lay in between. Germline V gene sequence: CDR1 MNHEY, CDR2 SMNVEV (reference sequence). The CDR3 is CASSLSRDDEQYF. The CDR3 nucleotides read TGTGCCAGCAGTTTATCCAGGGATGACGAGCAGTACTTC.

This clonotype was counted only a few times. This chain uses TRBV29-1 with TRBJ1-2; D uncertain. Trimming stripped 2 bases from V and 4 bases from J, with 8 bases between. The CDR3 totals 12 residues. Germline loops: CDR1 SQVTM, CDR2 ANQGSEA. CDR3 residues: CSVERGPYGYTF. The CDR3 DNA reads TGCAGCGTTGAACGCGGACCCTATGGCTACACCTTC.

The chain has TRBV5-1 and TRBJ2-5; D remains unclear. Germline CDR1 SGHRS, CDR2 YFSETQ. The V end was cut by 1 base, the J end by 2 bases, with 9 bases between. This CDR3 is 14 amino acids long. Written as DNA, the CDR3 is TGCGCCAGCAGCTTGAGCGACACACAAGAGACCCAGTACTTC. Translation: CASSLSDTQETQYF.

The chain links TRBV11-2 to TRBJ2-1; D is unresolved. Germline loops: CDR1 SGHAT, CDR2 FQNNGV. The V end lost 1 base, the J end lost 0 bases, and 13 bases lay between the germline ends. The CDR3 spans 17 residues. CDR3 in amino acids: CASSLVGGRHSYNEQFF. The CDR3, as DNA: TGTGCCAGCAGCTTAGTCGGTGGCAGACACTCCTACAATGAGCAGTTCTTC.

The V gene is TRBV18, the J gene TRBJ2-3; 9 nucleotides match TRBD1. Trimming at V came to 4 bases and at J to 4 bases, leaving 6 bases not matched to a gene. The length of the CDR3 is 15 residues. CDR1 is KGHSH and CDR2 is LQKENI in the germline V gene. The CDR3 DNA is TGTGCCAGCTCACAGGGACAGGGACTGTCAGATACGCAGTATTTT. It specifies CASSQGQGLSDTQYF.

This clonotype was counted once. The rearrangement joins TRBV20-1 to TRBJ2-5; D remains ambiguous. V shed 2 bases and J shed 5 bases, with 9 bases lying between them. Germline V gives CDR1 DFQATT, CDR2 SNEGSKA (reference sequence). This CDR3 spans 12 amino acids. The CDR3 sequence: CSARLTRETQYF. DNA of the CDR3: TGCAGTGCTAGACTAACCAGGGAGACCCAGTACTTC.

The rearrangement links TRBV10-3 to TRBJ1-2; TRBD1 matches at 9 bases. Per germline, CDR1 ENHRY and CDR2 SYGVKD. This CDR3 is built from 15 residues. The trim removed 5 bases at V and 4 bases at J, leaving 8 bases unmatched. CDR3 residues: CAISNRTGDGYGYTF. For the CDR3, the DNA is TGTGCCATCAGTAACAGGACAGGGGATGGCTATGGCTACACCTTC.

This clonotype was seen a few times. This rearrangement joins TRBV5-1 to TRBJ2-1; no reliable D call. The CDR3 is 13 amino acids. Trimming shortened V by 5 bases and J by 9 bases, and 15 bases separated the two germline ends. The germline V gene has CDR1 SGHRS and CDR2 YFSETQ. The CDR3 DNA reads TGCGCCAGCAGTTCCCCCGCCCTGGGTGAGCAGTTCTTC. It yields the protein CASSSPALGEQFF.

On this clonotype itself: Being one base from a much bigger clone, this may be a read error. The chain links TRBV27 to TRBJ1-5; D unclear. The CDR3 covers 11 residues. With 3 bases removed from V and 6 bases from J, the gap between germline ends came to 3 bases. Germline CDR1 and CDR2: MNHEY and SMNVEV (reference sequence). The CDR3 reads CASSLSQPQHF. The CDR3 DNA reads as TGTGCCAGCAGTTTGAGTCAGCCCCAGCATTTT.

The CDR3 DNA reads as TGTGCCAGCAGCCAGGGGACAGGGAGGAAAGACATTCAGTACTTC. Translated, it gives CASSQGTGRKDIQYF. The chain combines TRBV11-3 with TRBJ2-7; 9 bases agree with TRBD1. The J call may be wrong; the DNA end is better matched by TRBJ2-4. The germline gives CDR1 SGHNT, CDR2 YENEEA. This CDR3 comprises 15 residues.

This clonotype was seen only a few times. V usage is TRBV18 and J usage is TRBJ2-3; D is unresolved. Deletions cut 2 bases from V and 0 bases from J, with 9 bases between. Germline V gene data show CDR1 as KGHSH and CDR2 as LQKENI. The CDR3 length is 15 residues. The CDR3 region is CASSPNSPSTDTQYF. The CDR3 bases are TGTGCCAGCTCACCAAATTCACCTAGCACAGATACGCAGTATTTT.

This clonotype was detected only a few times. V is TRBV11-2 and J is TRBJ1-1; the D is unclear. CDR1 SGHAT and CDR2 FQNNGV come from the germline V gene. V dropped 4 bases and J dropped 3 bases, with 9 bases sitting between them. The length of the CDR3 is 13 residues. The DNA of the CDR3 is TGTGCCAGCAGCTCAGACCGGGACACTGAAGCTTTCTTT. This encodes CASSSDRDTEAFF.

This clonotype came up once. The J gene is TRBJ1-1, the V gene TRBV7-2; no definite D call. Looked up from germline, CDR1 is SGHTA and CDR2 is FQGNSA. CDR3 length: 14 amino acids. The V gene lost 3 bases and the J gene lost 1 base, with 9 bases spanning the gap. For the CDR3, the DNA is TGTGCCAGCAGCTTCGGACGGGCGAACACTGAAGCTTTCTTT. This encodes CASSFGRANTEAFF.

In this sample, this clonotype turned up a few times. The chain has TRBV20-1 and TRBJ2-3, with TRBD1 identical over 11 bases. Germline V gives CDR1 DFQATT, CDR2 SNEGSKA (reference sequence). Trimming at V came to 2 bases and at J to 3 bases, leaving 10 bases not matched to a gene. This CDR3 has 17 residues. The CDR3, as DNA: TGCAGTGCTAGACCGATGGACAGGGGGCTGGGGACAGATACGCAGTATTTT. Translated, it gives CSARPMDRGLGTDTQYF.

This clonotype turned up a few times. V usage is TRBV20-1 and J usage is TRBJ1-5, with D perhaps matching TRBD1 (5 bases). CDR3 length: 16 amino acids. The V gene lost 6 bases and the J gene lost 5 bases, with 23 bases spanning the gap. Germline CDR1 reads DFQATT; CDR2 reads SNEGSKA (reference sequence). This CDR3 is CSAREQSRDLHQPQHF. Written as DNA, the CDR3 is TGCAGTGCCCGGGAGCAGTCCCGGGACCTCCATCAGCCCCAGCATTTT.

The chain carries TRBV21-1 and TRBJ2-7; the table's D gene call, TRBD1, was not cross checked with the DNA. TRBV21-1 is a listed pseudogene. This CDR3 spans 16 amino acids. The CDR3 DNA reads TGTGCCAGCAGCAAAGGTGTCGCCCCTCCGGCCTACGAGCAGTACTTC. It codes for CASSKGVAPPAYEQYF.

In its sample, this clonotype was seen a few times. The CDR3 nucleotides are TGTGCCAGCAGCTATGGACAGGGCACAGATACGCAGTATTTT. Its protein is CASSYGQGTDTQYF. The chain recombines TRBV6-5 with TRBJ2-3; 7 bases agree with TRBD1. The V segment lost 6 bases and the J segment 1 base; nucleotides outside the gene matches: 4. Germline assignment: CDR1 MNHEY and CDR2 SVGAGI. CDR3 length equals 14 residues.

There are a few counts of this clonotype. The chain employs TRBV5-1 and TRBJ2-7; 8 nucleotides match TRBD2. The CDR3 has 18 residues. Unmatched junction bases numbered 17, after V lost 1 base and J lost 5 bases. Per germline, CDR1 SGHRS and CDR2 YFSETQ. CDR3 sequence (DNA): TGCGCCAGCAGCTTGTTTCCGGGGGGGGCTCCACTGAGGAACGAGCAGTACTTC. Protein: CASSLFPGGAPLRNEQYF.

In this sample, this clonotype turned up a few times. This sequence joins TRBV4-1 and TRBJ1-2; D gene uncertain. Germline CDR1 and CDR2: MGHRA and YSYEKL. This CDR3 has 16 residues. Trimming cost V 0 bases and J 3 bases, with 14 bases left between them. The CDR3 protein is CASSQDLNDGYYGYTF. In DNA, the CDR3 is TGCGCCAGCAGCCAAGATCTTAACGACGGGTACTATGGCTACACCTTC.

This clonotype was counted many times. CDR3 DNA: TGTGCCAGCAGCTTGGGGTCAGTACAAGAGACCCAGTACTTC. It translates to CASSLGSVQETQYF. This chain links TRBV5-5 with TRBJ2-5; D is undetermined. This CDR3 has 14 amino acids. Germline CDR1 SGHKS, CDR2 YYEKEE (reference sequence). Trimming shortened V by 0 bases and J by 2 bases, and 8 bases separated the two germline ends.

The V gene is TRBV5-6, the J gene TRBJ1-2, with D possibly matching TRBD1 (5 bases). V dropped 2 bases and J dropped 7 bases, with 9 bases sitting between them. Germline values: CDR1 SGHDT, CDR2 YYEEEE. CDR3 length: 12 amino acids. The CDR3 sequence: CASSFTGVGYTF. In DNA, the CDR3 is TGTGCCAGCAGCTTCACAGGTGTTGGCTACACCTTC.

The chain recombines TRBV3-1 with TRBJ2-5; D not resolved. The CDR3 extends over 14 amino acids. Per the germline V gene, CDR1 is LGHDT and CDR2 is YNNKEL (reference sequence). The V and J ends lost 4 bases and 11 bases respectively, with 20 bases between them. The CDR3 nucleotides are TGTGCCAGCAGCCCCCTGGAGTTTCCCAATGAGCAGTACTTC. Residues: CASSPLEFPNEQYF.

CDR3: CASSSAGTSGYTDTQYF. Here the CDR3 DNA reads TGTGCCAGCAGCTCAGCAGGGACTAGCGGATACACAGATACGCAGTATTTT. The chain combines TRBV7-2 with TRBJ2-3; 11 bases align to TRBD2. This CDR3 comprises 17 residues. V was clipped by 4 bases and J by 2 bases; unmatched bases: 8. The germline V gene encodes CDR1 SGHTA and CDR2 FQGNSA.

This clonotype was seen more than once but under ten times. This chain connects TRBV20-1 to TRBJ2-7; maybe TRBD1 (6 bases). TRBJ2-5 matches the DNA end more closely, so the J call is doubtful. CDR1 DFQATT and CDR2 SNEGSKA come from the germline V gene (reference sequence). The CDR3 contains 14 residues. CDR3 sequence reads: CSARDWAGVETQYF. For the CDR3, the DNA is TGCAGTGCTAGAGACTGGGCAGGGGTCGAGACCCAGTACTTC.

This chain links TRBV4-1 with TRBJ1-2; D perhaps matches TRBD1 (5 bases). The ends were cut back, 1 base at V and 2 bases at J, with 14 bases in the middle. The CDR3 has 16 residues. CDR1 is MGHRA and CDR2 is YSYEKL in the germline V gene. This CDR3 reads CASSQGPLRGNYGYTF. The CDR3 region has the DNA TGCGCCAGCAGCCAAGGGCCGCTGCGGGGGAACTATGGCTACACCTTC.